The 7 T cell receptor beta chains listed next were all sequenced from one sample in a study of Graves' ophthalmopathy and Graves' hyperthyroidism. RNA transcripts served as template for amplifying TCR beta CDR3 sequences. HTBI primers primed a first-round RT-PCR, and a second-round multiplex PCR followed. TCRdb analysed the multiplex PCR reads with MiXCR anew, one entry per CDR3 protein. Altogether 900,000 to 1,200,000 distinct CDR3 sequences are present, 36% being singletons, with the ten largest covering roughly 10%. The sample consisted of peripheral blood or thyroid tissue (not recorded which). Every receptor here comes from an adult man with Graves' hyperthyroidism.

The sample holds many counts of this clonotype. The chain uses TRBV7-6 and TRBJ1-2; D might be TRBD1 (6 bases). Germline V gene lookup returns CDR1 SGHVS and CDR2 FNYEAQ. V lost 1 base, J lost 2 bases, and 11 bases lay in between. The CDR3 is 15 residues long. This CDR3 is CASSLEAQGNYGYTF. The DNA for the CDR3 is TGTGCCAGCAGCTTAGAAGCCCAGGGGAACTATGGCTACACCTTC.

The chain couples TRBV29-1 to TRBJ1-2; D is uncertain. The CDR3 spans 11 residues. V lost 6 bases, J lost 4 bases, and 9 bases lay in between. Germline V CDR1 and CDR2: SQVTM, ANQGSEA. In nucleotides, the CDR3 is TGCAGCGTGGAGAAAGGCTATGGCTACACCTTC. This gives the protein CSVEKGYGYTF.

V is TRBV25-1 and J is TRBJ1-6; D may be TRBD1 (6 bases). Germline V gene sequence: CDR1 MGHDK, CDR2 SYGVNS. Trimming shortened V by 7 bases and J by 9 bases, and 13 bases separated the two germline ends. This CDR3 contains 13 residues. CDR3 DNA: TGTGCCAGCAACCCGACAGGAACTTCACCCCTCCACTTT. This encodes CASNPTGTSPLHF.

This clonotype was counted at least ten times. The chain recombines TRBV7-2 with TRBJ1-1, with TRBD1 matching 7 bases. CDR1 is SGHTA, CDR2 FQGNSA, per germline. The CDR3 contains 15 residues. The junction had 4 bases not matched to a gene; V was cut back by 2 bases and J by 1 base. This chain's CDR3 is CASSLRDSPNTEAFF. The CDR3 nucleotides read TGTGCCAGCAGCTTACGGGACAGTCCGAACACTGAAGCTTTCTTT.

The sample holds a few counts of this clonotype. V and J are TRBV9 and TRBJ1-2; TRBD1 is a possible D gene (6 bases). Trimming shortened V by 7 bases and J by 4 bases, and 35 bases separated the two germline ends. Looked up from germline, CDR1 is SGDLS and CDR2 is YYNGEE. The CDR3 extends over 20 amino acids. CDR3 sequence: CASSPDSRIGGRTLGYGYTF. The CDR3 coding sequence is TGTGCCAGCTCACCGGACAGCAGGATCGGCGGTAGAACACTTGGCTATGGCTACACCTTC.

This clonotype was seen repeatedly, ten times or more. Here the CDR3 reads CASSPDAYGYTF. The CDR3 nucleotides read TGTGCCAGCAGCCCAGATGCCTATGGCTACACCTTC. The chain couples TRBV7-2 to TRBJ1-2; D remains ambiguous. V lost 5 bases to trimming and J lost 4 bases, with 8 bases between them. CDR1 SGHTA and CDR2 FQGNSA come from the germline V gene. The CDR3 is 12 residues long. Filled out from reference TRBV7-2 and TRBJ1-2, the complete variable domain reads GAGVSQSPSNKVTEKGKDVELRCDPISGHTALYWYRQSLGQGLEFLIYFQGNSAPDKSGLPSDRFSAERTGGSVSTLTIQRTQQEDSAVYLCASSPDAYGYTFGSGTRLTVV.

This clonotype has a count of ten or more. V usage is TRBV4-3 and J usage is TRBJ2-6; D call uncertain. Germline CDR1 and CDR2: LGHNA and YSLEER. The length of the CDR3 is 17 residues. Deletions cut 0 bases from V and 2 bases from J, with 11 bases between. The CDR3 sequence: CASSQDRLVTGANVLTF. CDR3 sequence (DNA): TGCGCCAGCAGCCAAGATCGGCTGGTCACTGGGGCCAACGTCCTGACTTTC.